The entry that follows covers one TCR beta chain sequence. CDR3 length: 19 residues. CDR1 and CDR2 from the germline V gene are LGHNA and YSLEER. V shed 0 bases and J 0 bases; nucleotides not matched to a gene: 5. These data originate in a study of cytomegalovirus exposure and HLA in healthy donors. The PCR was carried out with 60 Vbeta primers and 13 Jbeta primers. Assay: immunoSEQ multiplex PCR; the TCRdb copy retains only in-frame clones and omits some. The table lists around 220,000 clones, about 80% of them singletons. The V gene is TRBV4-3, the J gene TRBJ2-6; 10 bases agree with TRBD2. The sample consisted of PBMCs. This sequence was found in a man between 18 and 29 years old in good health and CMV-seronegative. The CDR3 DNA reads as TGCGCCAGCAGCCAAGAGCCGCCTAGCGGGGGCTCTGGGGCCAACGTCCTGACTTTC. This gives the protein CASSQEPPSGGSGANVLTF.